Listed here are 12 T cell receptor beta chains from one sample, sequenced in a study of T cells in localized non-small cell lung cancer. Measured with immunoSEQ multiplex PCR; TCRdb has only the in-frame clones, and not every one. The data contain some 5,800 clones, around 25% of them seen just once; the ten biggest clones take up around a tenth. The specimen comprised lung tumor tissue, sampled before any cancer treatment. Every receptor here comes from a female donor aged 60 or older with stage I lung adenocarcinoma.

This clone was seen just once. V gene TRBV19 combines with J gene TRBJ2-5; tentative D call: TRBD2 (5 bases). Trimming took 4 bases from V and 5 from J, leaving 23 bases between them. The CDR3 extends over 17 amino acids. Germline CDR1 LNHDA, CDR2 SQIVND (reference sequence). CDR3 nucleotide sequence: TGTGCCAGTAGTACCGACTCCTTTGAGGGAGTGAGGGAGACCCAGTACTTC. This encodes CASSTDSFEGVRETQYF. Looking up the rest from reference TRBV19 and TRBJ2-5 gives the full variable domain: DGGITQSPKYLFRKEGQNVTLSCEQNLNHDAMYWYRQDPGQGLRLIYYSQIVNDFQKGDIAEGYSVSREKKESFPLTVTSAQKNPTAFYLCASSTDSFEGVRETQYFGPGTRLLVL.

The CDR3 DNA follows: TGTGCCAGCAGCTGGCCTTCGACCACTAATGAAAAACTGTTTTTT. This encodes CASSWPSTTNEKLFF. V and J are TRBV11-3 and TRBJ1-4, with unresolved D. This CDR3 comprises 15 residues. In germline, CDR1 is SGHNT, CDR2 YENEEA. V was shortened by 4 bases and J by 2 bases, with 11 bases between the two germline ends.

This clone counts as medium-sized. The chain combines TRBV11-3 with TRBJ1-1; perhaps TRBD1 as D (5 bases). CDR1 is SGHNT and CDR2 is YENEEA in the germline V gene. Between the trimmed V and J ends, which lost 3 bases and 5 bases, there was a span of 16 bases. The CDR3 is 15 residues long. The DNA of the CDR3 is TGTGCCAGCAGCTTGGGAGGCGCCAGGGTGACTGAAGCTTTCTTT. Translation gives CASSLGGARVTEAFF.

The V call is TRBV6-8, the J call TRBJ1-1; D call uncertain. V lost 5 bases, J lost 0 bases, and 13 bases lay in between. Germline assignment: CDR1 MNHGY and CDR2 SAAAGT. The CDR3 covers 15 residues. The CDR3 DNA follows: TGTGCCAGCAGTCCACCCTTAGGCCTGAACACTGAAGCTTTCTTT. Protein: CASSPPLGLNTEAFF.

This clone was detected only a few times. The CDR3 DNA reads as TGTGCCAGCAGCATCGGGACTAGCCTAGATACGCAGTATTTT. It is translated as CASSIGTSLDTQYF. The chain has TRBV11-3 and TRBJ2-3, with 9 bases aligning to TRBD2. The CDR3 sequence is 14 residues long. The junction had 5 bases not matched to a gene; V was cut back by 5 bases and J by 5 bases. Germline V gene sequence: CDR1 SGHNT, CDR2 YENEEA.

CDR3 nucleotides: TGTGCCAGCAGCTTAGGAGGCCCCGCCATCACAGATACGCAGTATTTT. Its protein product is CASSLGGPAITDTQYF. The chain uses TRBV11-3 and TRBJ2-3; D remains unclear. The V gene's germline CDR1 is SGHNT and CDR2 YENEEA. CDR3 length: 16 amino acids. Trimming removed 1 base from V and 2 bases from J, with 13 bases in between.

The chain employs TRBV30 and TRBJ2-5; either TRBD1 or TRBD2 may fit D (5 bases each). Trimming left V 5 bases short and J 0 bases short, with 13 bases between. The CDR3 has 14 residues. Germline V CDR1 and CDR2: GTSNPN, SVGIG (reference sequence). CDR3 sequence reads: CAWGPGRNQETQYF. The CDR3 DNA sequence: TGTGCCTGGGGTCCGGGACGGAACCAAGAGACCCAGTACTTC.

This clone came up a few times. The genes are TRBV28 and TRBJ1-5; TRBD1 matches 9 bases. With V trimmed by 6 bases and J by 7 bases, 7 bases remained unmatched. The CDR3 consists of 14 residues. Germline CDR1 and CDR2: MDHEN and SYDVKM. The CDR3: CASSNTGGWQPQHF. CDR3 sequence (DNA): TGTGCCAGCAGCAATACAGGGGGCTGGCAGCCCCAGCATTTT.

The J gene is TRBJ1-1, the V gene TRBV11-3; D is ambiguous. The CDR3 loop spans 14 amino acids. Between the trimmed V and J ends, which lost 5 bases and 4 bases, there was a span of 14 bases. Germline V gene lookup returns CDR1 SGHNT and CDR2 YENEEA. CDR3 residues: CASSLTPGFTEAFF. The CDR3 DNA reads TGTGCCAGCAGCCTAACGCCCGGGTTCACTGAAGCTTTCTTT.

The V and J genes are TRBV11-3 and TRBJ2-3; unclear D gene. Germline CDR1 is SGHNT and CDR2 is YENEEA. Trimming left V 3 bases short and J 6 bases short, with 13 bases between. There are 14 residues in the CDR3. As DNA, the CDR3 is TGTGCCAGCAGCTTTAGTTTCGTAGTGGATACGCAGTATTTT. As protein: CASSFSFVVDTQYF.

In its sample, this clone is medium-sized. The chain combines TRBV9 with TRBJ1-4, with D unclear. The germline gives CDR1 SGDLS, CDR2 YYNGEE. The V gene lost 0 bases and the J gene lost 7 bases, with 10 bases spanning the gap. This CDR3 region has 14 residues. CDR3: CASSVVSDGEKLFF. The CDR3 bases are TGTGCCAGCAGCGTAGTGTCAGATGGTGAAAAACTGTTTTTT.

This clone was counted at least ten times. This rearrangement joins TRBV11-3 to TRBJ2-5; 8 bases are a match to TRBD1. Trimming at V came to 3 bases and at J to 3 bases, leaving 3 bases not matched to a gene. The CDR3 length is 14 residues. Germline CDR1 reads SGHNT; CDR2 reads YENEEA. The CDR3 protein is CASSFNRGKETQYF. CDR3 DNA sequence: TGTGCCAGCAGCTTTAACAGGGGGAAAGAGACCCAGTACTTC. Based on the CDR3 plus reference TRBV11-3 and TRBJ2-5, the full variable domain is EAGVVQSPRYKIIEKKQPVAFWCNPISGHNTLYWYLQNLGQGPELLIRYENEEAVDDSQLPKDRFSAERLKGVDSTLKIQPAELGDSAVYLCASSFNRGKETQYFGPGTRLLVL.